This TCR beta chain was recorded in a study of cytomegalovirus exposure and HLA in healthy donors. Study observations and caveats: The analysis excluded some indistinguishable V segments, including TRBV6-2 and TRBV6-3. Several top significant clusters appeared, in a later analysis, to be linked to common viral pathogens. Earlier analysis yielded a pattern in which most TCR beta V segments were productive about 90% or about 30% of the time.

On this clone: Its specificity is unknown.

The CDR3 loop spans 15 amino acids. Germline V lookup: CDR1 SGDLS, CDR2 YYNGEE. Trimming removed 0 bases at V and 1 base at J, with 8 bases between. The PCR was carried out with 60 Vbeta primers and 13 Jbeta primers. Assay used: immunoSEQ multiplex PCR; TCRdb lists only in-frame clones, some missing. The ten most abundant clones cover about 0.69% of a sample with around 27,000 clones. The clonotype was recovered from a man aged 25-40 years in good health and CMV-seronegative. Source material: PBMCs. V usage is TRBV9 and J usage is TRBJ1-3, with D perhaps matching TRBD1 (6 bases). CDR3 protein: CASSVGQGSGNTIYF. The CDR3 nucleotides are TGTGCCAGCAGCGTAGGCCAGGGGTCTGGAAACACCATATATTTT.